The 18 T cell receptor beta chains listed next were all sequenced from one sample in a study of CD8 T cells in Susac syndrome (dated by TCRdb to the late 2010s). The library was produced with the immunoSEQ multiplex PCR assay. RNA was extracted with the RNeasy kit and about 0.45 to 1 ug was reverse transcribed using random hexamers. TCRdb ran its own pipeline on the public reads, namely fastp trimming at Q25 and MiXCR clone calling, and kept in-frame beta chains. Entries are consolidated by CDR3 protein sequence, retaining the most common genes and DNA. Here the sample has more than 200,000 distinct CDR3 sequences; 94% occur a single time. Clones ranked in the top ten supply around 0.16% of the sample. The specimen sequenced was CD4+ T cells from PBMCs. Receptors were obtained from a human donor with Susac syndrome.

The chain links TRBV29-1 to TRBJ1-2; 7 bases fit TRBD1. This CDR3 comprises 13 residues. Germline values: CDR1 SQVTM, CDR2 ANQGSEA. Germline trimming cut 6 bases from V and 4 bases from J; bases unmatched to any gene: 8. Here the CDR3 reads CSVKDRAFYGYTF. CDR3 bases: TGCAGCGTAAAAGACAGGGCTTTCTATGGCTACACCTTC.

V is TRBV4-3 and J is TRBJ1-6; D not resolved. Trimming left V 1 base short and J 6 bases short, with 10 bases between. The CDR3 spans 15 residues. The germline V gene has CDR1 LGHNA and CDR2 YSLEER. CDR3: CASSQAISFNSPLHF. CDR3 nucleotide sequence: TGCGCCAGCAGCCAAGCGATAAGTTTTAATTCACCCCTCCACTTT.

The chain recombines TRBV1 with TRBJ2-3; no check of the table's D call, TRBD2, against the DNA was made. TRBV1 is assigned pseudogene status. The CDR3 extends over 17 amino acids. CDR3 nucleotide sequence: TGCACCAGCAGCCAAGATTCGACTAGCGGGGACACAGATACGCAGTATTTT. Amino acids: CTSSQDSTSGDTDTQYF.

This chain uses TRBV6-6 with TRBJ2-7, with no clear D. The CDR3 contains 16 residues. The V end was cut by 0 bases, the J end by 4 bases, with 16 bases between. The germline CDR1 and CDR2 sequences are MNHNY and SVGAGI (reference sequence). CDR3 nucleotide sequence: TGTGCCAGCAGTTACTCTGAGTTGGTGGGAAAATACGAGCAGTACTTC. Residues: CASSYSELVGKYEQYF.

The chain carries TRBV6-5 and TRBJ1-5, with 7 bases aligning to TRBD1. Germline loops: CDR1 MNHEY, CDR2 SVGAGI. V gave up 6 bases and J gave up 16 bases; unmatched junction bases: 12. The CDR3 covers 12 residues. This CDR3 reads CASSLRDSGCHF. The CDR3 DNA is TGTGCCAGCAGCCTAAGGGACAGCGGTTGTCATTTT.

The chain combines TRBV30 with TRBJ1-5; D may be TRBD1 (5 bases). Germline V gene sequence: CDR1 GTSNPN, CDR2 SVGIG (reference sequence). The V end was cut by 0 bases, the J end by 1 base, with 10 bases between. The CDR3 is 15 amino acids. The CDR3 DNA reads as TGTGCCTGGAGTGTGGGCAGGGTGAGCAATCAGCCCCAGCATTTT. Amino acid sequence: CAWSVGRVSNQPQHF. Using reference TRBV30 and TRBJ1-5 for the parts outside the CDR3, the full variable domain is SQTIHQWPATLVQPVGSPLSLECTVEGTSNPNLYWYRQAAGRGLQLLFYSVGIGQISSEVPQNLSASRPQDRQFILSSKKLLLSDSGFYLCAWSVGRVSNQPQHFGDGTRLSIL.

The CDR3 DNA follows: TGTGCCTGGAGCCTCGGGGATTCACCCCTCCACTTT. It specifies CAWSLGDSPLHF. This chain links TRBV30 with TRBJ1-6, with D hard to call. Trimming cost V 3 bases and J 8 bases, with 8 bases left between them. CDR1 is GTSNPN and CDR2 is SVGIG in the germline V gene (reference sequence). The CDR3 has 12 amino acids.

The chain joins TRBV20-1 to TRBJ2-3; 9 bases map to TRBD1. The CDR3 loop spans 13 amino acids. The germline gives CDR1 DFQATT, CDR2 SNEGSKA (reference sequence). Losses at the gene ends were 5 bases for V and 5 bases for J; bases not matched to a gene: 5. This CDR3 reads CSAQQGAEDTQYF. CDR3 coding DNA: TGCAGTGCTCAACAGGGGGCCGAAGATACGCAGTATTTT.

This chain connects TRBV29-1 to TRBJ2-7, with TRBD1 matching over 12 bases. The trim removed 7 bases at V and 5 bases at J, leaving 3 bases unmatched. Germline V gene lookup returns CDR1 SQVTM and CDR2 ANQGSEA. The CDR3 sequence is 12 residues long. CDR3 residues: CSAGQGAHEQYF. CDR3 sequence (DNA): TGCAGCGCGGGACAGGGGGCCCACGAGCAGTACTTC.

The V gene is TRBV20-1, the J gene TRBJ2-1; 10 bases match TRBD2. J lost 0 bases, V lost 4 bases, and 9 bases had no gene match. Germline V CDR1 and CDR2: DFQATT, SNEGSKA (reference sequence). The CDR3 is made up of 17 amino acids. CDR3 in amino acids: CSATGTSDRSSYNEQFF. The CDR3 nucleotides read TGCAGTGCTACAGGGACTAGCGATAGGAGCTCCTACAATGAGCAGTTCTTC.

V is TRBV6-5 and J is TRBJ1-1; perhaps TRBD1 as D (5 bases). Germline V gene data show CDR1 as MNHEY and CDR2 as SVGAGI. This CDR3 is 14 amino acids long. V lost 4 bases, J lost 5 bases, and 14 bases lay in between. The CDR3 here is CASSSAGEGTEAFF. The CDR3 DNA reads TGTGCCAGCAGTTCGGCGGGGGAGGGAACTGAAGCTTTCTTT.

The chain combines TRBV19 with TRBJ1-2; maybe TRBD1 (5 bases). This CDR3 region has 14 residues. The V gene's germline CDR1 is LNHDA and CDR2 SQIVND (reference sequence). V was clipped by 5 bases and J by 4 bases, with 14 bases between them. The CDR3 loop is CASSSRDQAYGYTF. The CDR3 DNA reads as TGTGCCAGTAGTTCCAGGGACCAGGCCTATGGCTACACCTTC.

The table lists this clonotype with a count of one. The CDR3 DNA reads as TGTGCCACCAGCAGGAACTACAATGAGCAGTTCTTC. Residues: CATSRNYNEQFF. V usage is TRBV24-1 and J usage is TRBJ2-1, with D hard to call. V gave up 7 bases and J gave up 3 bases, with 6 bases separating them. The CDR3 extends over 12 amino acids. The V gene's germline CDR1 is KGHDR and CDR2 SFDVKD.

V is TRBV18 and J is TRBJ1-1; D uncertain. The germline V and J ends were trimmed by 3 bases and 0 bases, with 14 bases remaining between them. The CDR3 loop spans 16 amino acids. Germline-derived CDR1 and CDR2 are KGHSH and LQKENI. CDR3 coding DNA: TGTGCCAGCTCACCCGATGGCACCAAGATGAACACTGAAGCTTTCTTT. Translation gives CASSPDGTKMNTEAFF.

The rearrangement links TRBV30 to TRBJ1-1; a weak D match, TRBD1 (5 bases). This CDR3 spans 14 amino acids. Trimming stripped 4 bases from V and 4 bases from J, with 16 bases between. Germline lookup yields CDR1 GTSNPN and CDR2 SVGIG (reference sequence). The CDR3 DNA sequence: TGTGCCTGGAATAAGGGGACCCTTACCACTGAAGCTTTCTTT. It codes for CAWNKGTLTTEAFF.

CDR3 in amino acids: CASSLTGVSNQPQHF. CDR3 DNA: TGTGCCAGCAGTTTAACAGGGGTCAGCAATCAGCCCCAGCATTTT. This rearrangement joins TRBV27 to TRBJ1-5, with 7 bases aligning to TRBD1. CDR1 and CDR2 from the germline V gene are MNHEY and SMNVEV (reference sequence). The CDR3 is 15 amino acids. With V trimmed by 2 bases and J by 1 base, 2 bases remained unmatched.

The rearrangement uses TRBV3-1 and TRBJ2-7; 7 nucleotides agree with TRBD2. The CDR3 runs 15 residues. The junction had 7 bases not matched to a gene; V was cut back by 5 bases and J by 0 bases. Germline CDR1 is LGHDT and CDR2 is YNNKEL (reference sequence). DNA for the CDR3: TGTGCCAGCAGCAAGAGGACTAGTCCCTCCTACGAGCAGTACTTC. This encodes CASSKRTSPSYEQYF.

CDR3 amino acids: CASRLTGSSYNSPLHF. CDR3 nucleotides: TGTGCCAGCAGACTGACAGGGAGCTCCTATAATTCACCCCTCCACTTT. The chain links TRBV6-2 or TRBV6-3 to TRBJ1-6; 7 bases are a match to TRBD1. Germline CDR1 MNHEY, CDR2 SVGEGT. V was pared by 6 bases and J by 0 bases, with 5 bases of the junction left unmatched. The CDR3 contains 16 residues.